These 9 T cell receptor beta chains were sequenced from one sample in a study of CD8 T cells in ankylosing spondylitis. TCRdb re-called the 5' RACE reads with MiXCR, one entry per CDR3 protein. In the table there are 150,000 to 200,000 distinct CDR3 sequences, around 10% of which are singletons. Sequenced: blood, either unsorted or a sorted T cell fraction (not recorded which). These receptors all come from a male donor with ankylosing spondylitis or in good health (not recorded which).

The chain recombines TRBV7-6 with TRBJ2-1; the match to TRBD2 covers 16 bases. Trimming at V came to 1 base and at J to 12 bases, leaving 12 bases not matched to a gene. There are 18 residues in the CDR3. Germline CDR1 is SGHVS and CDR2 is FNYEAQ. The CDR3 protein is CASSLDTPGLAGGQVQFF. The CDR3 DNA follows: TGTGCCAGCAGCTTAGACACGCCGGGACTAGCGGGGGGGCAGGTGCAGTTCTTC.

This clonotype was counted a single time. The genes are TRBV11-2 and TRBJ2-1, with 15 bases aligning to TRBD2. Germline trimming cut 4 bases from V and 0 bases from J; bases unmatched to any gene: 7. This CDR3 comprises 19 residues. The germline V gene has CDR1 SGHAT and CDR2 FQNNGV. In DNA, the CDR3 is TGTGCCAGCAGCTCGGGACTAGCGGGAGGCCTGAGCTCCTACAATGAGCAGTTCTTC. Protein: CASSSGLAGGLSSYNEQFF.

This chain connects TRBV7-7 to TRBJ2-3; perhaps TRBD1 as D (5 bases). From germline, CDR1 is SSHAT and CDR2 FNYEAQ (reference sequence). Trimming took 5 bases from V and 8 from J, leaving 14 bases between them. CDR3 size: 13 residues. CDR3 amino acids: CASSPTVSGTQYF. The CDR3 nucleotides are TGTGCCAGCAGCCCGACAGTTTCAGGTACGCAGTATTTT.

The V and J genes are TRBV5-1 and TRBJ2-1; D might be TRBD1 (6 bases). CDR1 and CDR2 (germline): SGHRS, YFSETQ. V gave up 5 bases and J gave up 7 bases, with 16 bases separating them. The CDR3 runs 14 residues. CDR3 region: CASRWTETRNEQFF. The CDR3 DNA sequence: TGCGCCAGCAGATGGACAGAAACTAGAAATGAGCAGTTCTTC.

Only one count was recorded for this clonotype. A much larger clone differs by one base, so this may be a read error. The rearrangement uses TRBV29-1 and TRBJ2-3; no firm D call. Germline V CDR1 and CDR2: SQVTM, ANQGSEA. The CDR3 sequence is 11 residues long. CDR3 amino acids: CSVAATDMQYF. CDR3 sequence (DNA): TGCAGCGTCGCAGCCACAGATATGCAGTATTTT.

This clonotype was observed many times. The V call is TRBV4-1, the J call TRBJ2-7; the D is unclear. The germline gives CDR1 MGHRA, CDR2 YSYEKL. Trimming removed 0 bases at V and 3 bases at J, with 6 bases between. The CDR3 has 13 residues. The CDR3 loop reads CASSQDTVYEQYF. DNA for the CDR3: TGCGCCAGCAGCCAAGATACAGTCTACGAGCAGTACTTC.

This clonotype was seen ten or more times. The chain carries TRBV5-1 and TRBJ2-2; D not resolved. The V and J ends lost 0 bases and 1 base respectively, with 7 bases between them. Germline lookup yields CDR1 SGHRS and CDR2 YFSETQ. The CDR3 runs to 15 residues. This CDR3 is CASSLARRNTGELFF. Here the CDR3 DNA reads TGCGCCAGCAGCTTGGCGAGGCGGAACACCGGGGAGCTGTTTTTT.

V is TRBV21-1 and J is TRBJ2-2. TRBV21-1 is a known pseudogene. This CDR3 region has 13 residues. The CDR3 bases are TGTGCCAGCAGCAGATGGACGGCCGGGGAGCTGTTTTTT. Translating gives CASSRWTAGELFF.

The CDR3 region has the DNA TGTGCCAGCAGCTTGGCCCCCGGGACAGCAGAGATCCACTTT. Amino acid sequence: CASSLAPGTAEIHF. This rearrangement joins TRBV5-5 to TRBJ1-6; 7 bases are shared with TRBD1. V trimming: 0 bases; J trimming: 17 bases; junction bases outside the gene matches: 11. Germline V gene data show CDR1 as SGHKS and CDR2 as YYEKEE (reference sequence). This CDR3 region has 14 residues.